The source of this T cell receptor beta chain is a study of beta chain features in type 1 diabetes. Broader study findings: A definitive answer on HLA type influencing TCRB rearrangement was not reached here.

This clone was observed a handful of times. Its antigen is currently unknown. Every isolated RNA sample was fully reverse transcribed, so sequencing captured expressed TCRB transcripts. Here immunoSEQ multiplex PCR was the method, and the copy in TCRdb shows in-frame clones only, minus some. The data hold around 250,000 clones, with 14% observed a single time. This CDR3 has 15 amino acids. Germline V lookup: CDR1 SGHAT, CDR2 FQNNGV. V lost 3 bases to trimming and J lost 6 bases; unmatched junction nucleotides: 8. It was one heparinised blood draw, averaging about 116 mL, that each donor gave. Material: naive CD4+ T cells from blood. The receptor's source is a woman aged 40 to 49 in good health. The V gene is TRBV11-2, the J gene TRBJ2-4; 7 nucleotides agree with TRBD1. The CDR3 protein is CASSLAGGQLNIQYF. The DNA of the CDR3 is TGTGCCAGCAGCTTGGCAGGGGGTCAGTTAAACATTCAGTACTTC.